This entry is about one T cell receptor (beta chain). Its specificity is not known. The data stem from a study of shared clonotypes between healthy human individuals. Study-level findings and limits: The study sampled only blood, and tissue repertoires likely differ.

The repertoire was sequenced with immunoSEQ multiplex PCR; TCRdb's copy has only in-frame clones and lacks some. This sample has 1,500,000 or so clones, with around 95% found just once. CDR1 KGHSH and CDR2 LQKENI come from the germline V gene. The V gene lost 6 bases and the J gene lost 5 bases, with 16 bases spanning the gap. This CDR3 has 15 residues. V and J are TRBV18 and TRBJ2-2; TRBD2 is a possible D gene (6 bases). Specimen: naive CD4+ T cells sorted from blood. The sample's subset: CD45RA+ positively selected. The TCR comes from a man aged 25-45 years in good health. CDR3 residues: CASSGGAQITGELFF. DNA for the CDR3: TGTGCCAGCTCGGGCGGGGCCCAGATTACCGGGGAGCTGTTTTTT.